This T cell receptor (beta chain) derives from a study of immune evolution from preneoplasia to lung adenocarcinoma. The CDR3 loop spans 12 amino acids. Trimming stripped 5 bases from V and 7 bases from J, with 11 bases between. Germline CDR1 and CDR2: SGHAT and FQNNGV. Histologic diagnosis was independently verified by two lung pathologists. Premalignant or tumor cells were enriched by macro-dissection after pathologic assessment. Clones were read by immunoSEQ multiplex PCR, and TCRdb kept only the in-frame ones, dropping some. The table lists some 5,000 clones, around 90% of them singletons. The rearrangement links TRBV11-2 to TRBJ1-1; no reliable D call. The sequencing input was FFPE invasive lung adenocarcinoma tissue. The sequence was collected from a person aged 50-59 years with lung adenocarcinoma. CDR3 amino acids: CASSATQDEAFF. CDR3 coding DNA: TGTGCCAGCAGCGCGACTCAGGATGAAGCTTTCTTT.